The clone carrying this T cell receptor (beta chain) has just one count. Its target is unknown. Germline V gene lookup returns CDR1 SGHNT and CDR2 YYREEE (reference sequence). The CDR3 length is 14 residues. Trimming cost V 3 bases and J 2 bases, with 11 bases left between them. The sample comes from a study of cytomegalovirus exposure and HLA in healthy donors. Repertoires were generated with immunoSEQ multiplex PCR, while TCRdb's copy carries only in-frame clones and drops some. The sample lists under 250,000 clones; approximately 87% were seen once. Study results and limitations: Despite most TCR sequences being rare, some public TCRs occurred in many donors. The study listed 150 to 200 cytomegalovirus-associated TCR beta chains. In vitro confirmation showed a few CMV-associated chains to be CMV antigen specific. Accounts indicate the classifier identified cytomegalovirus status with strong specificity and sensitivity.

The receptor's source is a woman aged 18-35 years in good health and CMV-seronegative. V and J are TRBV5-4 and TRBJ2-5, with D possibly matching TRBD1 (6 bases). The sequenced sample was PBMCs. The CDR3 loop is CASSSPGQQETQYF. The CDR3 DNA is TGTGCCAGCAGCTCCCCAGGACAGCAAGAGACCCAGTACTTC.